This T cell receptor beta chain was observed in a study of regulatory T cells in long-lasting Graves disease. Construction of TCR beta libraries relied on iRepertoire HTBI primers and on Arm-PCR targeting CDR3 regions. MiXCR, applied by TCRdb to the multiplex PCR reads, yields one record per CDR3 protein. This sample has fewer than 600,000 distinct CDR3 sequences, with under 25% found just once. V was cut by 5 bases and J by 6 bases, with 8 bases left in between. The CDR3 sequence is 12 residues long. Ten or more counts support this clonotype. Its antigen is still unknown. The time point denotes: persistent/refractory GD, antithyroid drugs over 5 years with positive TRAb. The TCR library used RNA extracted from PBMCs. Study conclusions and caveats: Accuracy was perhaps lowered by the small sample size. Persistent cases favored TRBV28, TRBJ1-2 and TRBJ2-5. Analyses excluded thyroid tissue, covering peripheral blood alone. In persistent patients, shared public clonotypes (under 3,000) outnumbered those in new patients (around 1,000).

The J gene is TRBJ2-1, the V gene TRBV12-3 or TRBV12-4; D assignment may be TRBD1 or TRBD2 (5 bases each). The clonotype was recovered from a female donor with Graves disease. The sample consisted of peripheral blood mononuclear cells (PBMCs), taken when the disease was refractory, from a patient treated with antithyroid drugs. CDR3 DNA: TGTGCCAGCAGTCGGGACGCCAATGAGCAGTTCTTC. Translated, it gives CASSRDANEQFF.